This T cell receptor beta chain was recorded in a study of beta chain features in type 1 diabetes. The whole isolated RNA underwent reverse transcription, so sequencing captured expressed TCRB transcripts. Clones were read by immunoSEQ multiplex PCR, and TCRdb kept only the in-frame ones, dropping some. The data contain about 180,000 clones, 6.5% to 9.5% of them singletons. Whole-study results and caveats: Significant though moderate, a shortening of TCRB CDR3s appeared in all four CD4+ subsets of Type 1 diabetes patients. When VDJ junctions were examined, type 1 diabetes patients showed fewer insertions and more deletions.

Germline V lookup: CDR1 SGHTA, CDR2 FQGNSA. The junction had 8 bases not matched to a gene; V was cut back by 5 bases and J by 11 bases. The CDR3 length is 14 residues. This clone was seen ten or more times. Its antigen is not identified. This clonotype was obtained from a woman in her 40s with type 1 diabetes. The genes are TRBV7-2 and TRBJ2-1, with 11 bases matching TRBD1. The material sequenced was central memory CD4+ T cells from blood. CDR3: CASSLRDRGGQQFF. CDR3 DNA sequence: TGTGCCAGCAGCCTCCGGGACAGGGGGGGTCAGCAGTTCTTC.